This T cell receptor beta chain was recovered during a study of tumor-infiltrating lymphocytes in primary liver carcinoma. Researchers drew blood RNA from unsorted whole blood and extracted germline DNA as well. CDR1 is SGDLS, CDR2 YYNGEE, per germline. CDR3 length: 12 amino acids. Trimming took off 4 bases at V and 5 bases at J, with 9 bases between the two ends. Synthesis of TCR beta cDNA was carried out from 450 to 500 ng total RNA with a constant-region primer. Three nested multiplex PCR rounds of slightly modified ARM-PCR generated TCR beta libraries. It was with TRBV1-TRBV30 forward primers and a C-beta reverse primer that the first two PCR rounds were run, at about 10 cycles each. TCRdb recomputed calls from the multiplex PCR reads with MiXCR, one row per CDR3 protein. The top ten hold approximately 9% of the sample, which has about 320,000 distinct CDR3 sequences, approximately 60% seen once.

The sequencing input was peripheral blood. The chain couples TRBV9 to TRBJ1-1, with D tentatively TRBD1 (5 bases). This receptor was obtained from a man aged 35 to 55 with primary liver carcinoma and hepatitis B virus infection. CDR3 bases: TGTGCCAGCAGCAAATCAGGGACTGAAGCTTTCTTT. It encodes CASSKSGTEAFF.